This TCR beta chain was profiled in a study of blood T cell repertoires in COVID-19. As for the study in general: Both acute and convalescent COVID-19 samples were obtained from the United States, Italy and Spain. PBMCs, B-cell-depleted T cells, or T cells were the source of the cDNA or gDNA that made up the material.

In the source study's methods: Amplification from reference gene primers served as the basis for estimated nucleated cell counts. Libraries were prepared by immunoSEQ multiplex PCR; TCRdb keeps only in-frame clonotypes and omits some of them. Clonal size and the V and J genes are those of that table, whereas D and trimming came from the DNA. The sample shows 180,000 or so clones, 70% to 85% of them seen only once. CDR1 and CDR2 (germline): SGHNT, YYREEE (reference sequence). The CDR3 length is 17 residues. J was trimmed by 1 base and V by 4 bases; bases with no gene match: 7. The chain has TRBV5-4 and TRBJ2-1; 11 positions match TRBD2. The specimen sequenced was peripheral blood. The sequence was collected from a man aged 55-75 years who had recovered from COVID-19. CDR3 protein: CASSIGLAGSSYNEQFF. As DNA, the CDR3 is TGTGCCAGCAGCATCGGACTAGCGGGTTCTTCCTACAATGAGCAGTTCTTC.